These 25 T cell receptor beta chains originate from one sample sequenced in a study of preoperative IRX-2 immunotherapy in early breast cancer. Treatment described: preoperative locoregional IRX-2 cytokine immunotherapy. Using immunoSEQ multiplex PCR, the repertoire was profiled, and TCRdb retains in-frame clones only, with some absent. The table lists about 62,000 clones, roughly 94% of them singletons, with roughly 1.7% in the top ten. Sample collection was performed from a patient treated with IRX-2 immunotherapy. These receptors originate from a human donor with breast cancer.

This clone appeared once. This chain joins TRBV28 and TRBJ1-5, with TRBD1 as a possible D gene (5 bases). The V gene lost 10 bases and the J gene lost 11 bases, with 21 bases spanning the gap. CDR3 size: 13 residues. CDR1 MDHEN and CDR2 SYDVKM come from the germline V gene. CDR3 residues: CATWGPVWEAQHF. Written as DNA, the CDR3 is TGTGCCACATGGGGCCCGGTATGGGAGGCCCAGCATTTT.

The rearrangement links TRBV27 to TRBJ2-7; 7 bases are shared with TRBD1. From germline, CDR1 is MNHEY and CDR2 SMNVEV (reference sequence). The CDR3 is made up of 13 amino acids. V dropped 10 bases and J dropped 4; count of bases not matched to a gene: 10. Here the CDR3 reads CATRQGSFYEQYF. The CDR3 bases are TGTGCCACCCGACAGGGTAGTTTTTACGAGCAGTACTTC.

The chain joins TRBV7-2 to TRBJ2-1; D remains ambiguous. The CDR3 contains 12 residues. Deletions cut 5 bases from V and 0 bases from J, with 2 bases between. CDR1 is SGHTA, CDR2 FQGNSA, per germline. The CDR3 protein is CASSRSYNEQFF. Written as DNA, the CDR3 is TGTGCCAGCAGCCGCTCCTACAATGAGCAGTTCTTC.

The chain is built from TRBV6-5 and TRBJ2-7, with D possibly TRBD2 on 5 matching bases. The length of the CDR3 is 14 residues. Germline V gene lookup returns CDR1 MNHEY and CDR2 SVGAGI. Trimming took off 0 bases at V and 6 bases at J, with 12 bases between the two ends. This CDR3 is CASSYSDSGLEQYF. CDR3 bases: TGTGCCAGCAGTTACTCGGACTCCGGCCTCGAGCAGTACTTC.

The CDR3 here is CASSEWGDSYEQYF. Written as DNA, the CDR3 is TGTGCCAGCAGTGAATGGGGGGACTCCTACGAGCAGTACTTC. This chain joins TRBV25-1 and TRBJ2-7; the D gene is possibly TRBD2 (6 bases). Looked up from germline, CDR1 is MGHDK and CDR2 is SYGVNS. The CDR3 is 14 amino acids. With 1 base removed from V and 0 bases from J, the gap between germline ends came to 7 bases.

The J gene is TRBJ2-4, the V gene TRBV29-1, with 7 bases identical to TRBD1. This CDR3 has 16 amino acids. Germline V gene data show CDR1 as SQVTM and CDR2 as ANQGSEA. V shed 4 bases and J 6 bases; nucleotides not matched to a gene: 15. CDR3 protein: CSVGMDRWGQGNIQYF. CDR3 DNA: TGCAGCGTTGGTATGGACAGGTGGGGTCAGGGAAACATTCAGTACTTC.

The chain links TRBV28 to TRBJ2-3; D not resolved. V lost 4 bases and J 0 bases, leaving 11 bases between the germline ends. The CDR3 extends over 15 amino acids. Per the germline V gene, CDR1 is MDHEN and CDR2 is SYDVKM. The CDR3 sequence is CASSYDNTSTDTQYF. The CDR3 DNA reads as TGTGCCAGCAGTTATGACAACACTAGCACAGATACGCAGTATTTT.

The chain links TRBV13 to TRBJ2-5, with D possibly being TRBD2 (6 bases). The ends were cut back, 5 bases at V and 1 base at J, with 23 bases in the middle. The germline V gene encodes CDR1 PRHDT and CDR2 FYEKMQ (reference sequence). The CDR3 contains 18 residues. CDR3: CASSVLGGGSSGQETQYF. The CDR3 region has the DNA TGTGCCAGCAGCGTCCTGGGAGGAGGGAGTAGCGGCCAAGAGACCCAGTACTTC.

CDR3 region: CASSLDTPEQPQHF. The CDR3 DNA is TGTGCCAGCAGCTTAGATACACCGGAACAGCCCCAGCATTTT. The rearrangement links TRBV7-2 to TRBJ1-5; unclear D gene. V gave up 1 base and J gave up 7 bases, with 11 bases separating them. This CDR3 has 14 residues. CDR1 SGHTA and CDR2 FQGNSA come from the germline V gene.

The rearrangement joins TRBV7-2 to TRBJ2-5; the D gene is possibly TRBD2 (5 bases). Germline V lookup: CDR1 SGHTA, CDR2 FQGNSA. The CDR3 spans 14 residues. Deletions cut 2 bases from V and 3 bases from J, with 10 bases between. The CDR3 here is CASSLRWGEETQYF. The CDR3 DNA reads TGTGCCAGCAGCTTAAGGTGGGGAGAAGAGACCCAGTACTTC.

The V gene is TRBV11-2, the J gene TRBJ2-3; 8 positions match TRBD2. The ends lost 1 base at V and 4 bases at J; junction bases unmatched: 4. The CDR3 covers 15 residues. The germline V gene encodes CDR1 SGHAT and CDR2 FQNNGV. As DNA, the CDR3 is TGTGCCAGCAGCTTAGCGGGGGGGCTTTCAGATACGCAGTATTTT. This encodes CASSLAGGLSDTQYF.

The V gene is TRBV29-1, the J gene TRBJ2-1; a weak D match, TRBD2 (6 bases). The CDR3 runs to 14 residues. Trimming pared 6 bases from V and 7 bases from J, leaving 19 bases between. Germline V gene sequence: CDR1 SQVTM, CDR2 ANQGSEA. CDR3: CSVALKLAHNEQFF. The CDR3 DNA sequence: TGCAGCGTCGCCTTAAAACTAGCCCATAATGAGCAGTTCTTC.

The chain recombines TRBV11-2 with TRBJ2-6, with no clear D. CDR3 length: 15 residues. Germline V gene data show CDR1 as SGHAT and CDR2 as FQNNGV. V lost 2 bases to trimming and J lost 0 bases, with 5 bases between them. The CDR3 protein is CASSLLGSGANVLTF. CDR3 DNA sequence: TGTGCCAGCAGCTTATTGGGCTCTGGGGCCAACGTCCTGACTTTC.

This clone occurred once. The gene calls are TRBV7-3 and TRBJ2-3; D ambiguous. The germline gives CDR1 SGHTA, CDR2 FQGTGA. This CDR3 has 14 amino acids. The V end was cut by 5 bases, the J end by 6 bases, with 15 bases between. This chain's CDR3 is CASSPRTLADTQYF. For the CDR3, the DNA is TGTGCCAGCAGCCCCCGGACCCTGGCGGATACGCAGTATTTT. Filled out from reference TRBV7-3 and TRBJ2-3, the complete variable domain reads GAGVSQTPSNKVTEKGKYVELRCDPISGHTALYWYRQSLGQGPEFLIYFQGTGAADDSGLPNDRFFAVRPEGSVSTLKIQRTERGDSAVYLCASSPRTLADTQYFGPGTRLTVL.

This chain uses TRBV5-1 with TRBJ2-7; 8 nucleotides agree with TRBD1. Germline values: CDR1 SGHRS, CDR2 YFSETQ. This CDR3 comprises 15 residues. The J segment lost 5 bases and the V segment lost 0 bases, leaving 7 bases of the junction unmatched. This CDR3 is CASSLDPTGVHEQYF. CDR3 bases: TGCGCCAGCAGCTTGGATCCGACAGGGGTCCACGAGCAGTACTTC.

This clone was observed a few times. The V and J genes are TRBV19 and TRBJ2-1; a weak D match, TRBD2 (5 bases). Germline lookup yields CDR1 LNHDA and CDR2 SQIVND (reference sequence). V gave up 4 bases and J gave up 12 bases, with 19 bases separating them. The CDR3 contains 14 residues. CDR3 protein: CASSTGPAGDTQFF. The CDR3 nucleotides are TGTGCCAGTAGTACCGGTCCCGCGGGTGACACGCAGTTCTTC.

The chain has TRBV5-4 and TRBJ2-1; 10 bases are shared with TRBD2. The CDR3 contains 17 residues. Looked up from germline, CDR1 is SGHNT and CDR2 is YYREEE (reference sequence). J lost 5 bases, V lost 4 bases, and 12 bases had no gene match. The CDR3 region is CASSKGVLAGAHNEQFF. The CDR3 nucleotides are TGTGCCAGCAGCAAGGGAGTGCTAGCGGGAGCTCACAATGAGCAGTTCTTC.

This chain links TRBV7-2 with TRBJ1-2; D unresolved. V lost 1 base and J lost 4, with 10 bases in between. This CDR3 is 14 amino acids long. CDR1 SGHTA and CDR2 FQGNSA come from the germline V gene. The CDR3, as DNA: TGTGCCAGCAGCTTAGGGGTCCTACTCTATGGCTACACCTTC. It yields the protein CASSLGVLLYGYTF.

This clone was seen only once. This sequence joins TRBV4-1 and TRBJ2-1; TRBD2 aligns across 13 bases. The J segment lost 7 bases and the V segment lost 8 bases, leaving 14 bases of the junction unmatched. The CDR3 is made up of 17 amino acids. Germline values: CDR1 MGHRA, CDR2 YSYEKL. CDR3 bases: TGCGCCAGCGTTCTCGCACCGGGACTAGCGGGGATTAATGAGCAGTTCTTC. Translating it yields CASVLAPGLAGINEQFF.

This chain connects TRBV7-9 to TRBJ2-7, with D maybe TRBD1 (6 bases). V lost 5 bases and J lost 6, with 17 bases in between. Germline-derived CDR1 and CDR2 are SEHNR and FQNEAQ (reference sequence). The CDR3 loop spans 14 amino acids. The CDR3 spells CASSRTGYEGEQYF. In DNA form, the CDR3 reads TGTGCCAGCAGCCGCACAGGGTATGAAGGCGAGCAGTACTTC.

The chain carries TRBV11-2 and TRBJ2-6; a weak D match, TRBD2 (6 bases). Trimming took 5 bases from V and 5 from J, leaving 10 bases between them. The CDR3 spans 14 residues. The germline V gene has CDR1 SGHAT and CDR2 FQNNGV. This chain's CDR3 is CASSPGGWANVLTF. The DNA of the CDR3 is TGTGCCAGCAGCCCCGGAGGGTGGGCCAACGTCCTGACTTTC.

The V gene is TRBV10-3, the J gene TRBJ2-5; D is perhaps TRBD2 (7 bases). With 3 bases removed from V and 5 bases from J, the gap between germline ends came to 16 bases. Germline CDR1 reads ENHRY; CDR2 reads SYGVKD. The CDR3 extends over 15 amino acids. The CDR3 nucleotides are TGTGCCATCAGTGACGCCTCGGGGGGCCGGGAGACCCAGTACTTC. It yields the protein CAISDASGGRETQYF.

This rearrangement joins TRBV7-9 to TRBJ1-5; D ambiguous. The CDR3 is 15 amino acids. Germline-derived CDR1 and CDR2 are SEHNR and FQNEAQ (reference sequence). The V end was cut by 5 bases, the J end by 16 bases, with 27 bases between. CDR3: CASSVKPGAENRLHF. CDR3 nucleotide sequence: TGTGCCAGCAGCGTAAAACCGGGAGCCGAGAATCGGTTACATTTT.

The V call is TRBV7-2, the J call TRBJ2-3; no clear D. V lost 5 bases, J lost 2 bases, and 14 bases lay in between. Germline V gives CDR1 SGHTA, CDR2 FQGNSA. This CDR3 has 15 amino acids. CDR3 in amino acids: CASSLTPDLTDTQYF. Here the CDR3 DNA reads TGTGCCAGCAGCCTTACCCCAGACCTCACAGATACGCAGTATTTT.

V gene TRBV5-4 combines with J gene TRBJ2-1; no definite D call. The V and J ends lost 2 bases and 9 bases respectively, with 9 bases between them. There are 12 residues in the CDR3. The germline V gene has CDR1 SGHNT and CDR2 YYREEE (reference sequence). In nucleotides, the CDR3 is TGTGCCAGCAGCTTTGGAGCTGGTGAGCAGTTCTTC. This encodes CASSFGAGEQFF.